Shown below are 14 T cell receptor beta chains from a single sample sequenced in a study of OX40 agonist ivuxolimab in advanced cancers. Libraries were prepared by immunoSEQ multiplex PCR; TCRdb keeps only in-frame clonotypes and omits some of them. Of around 76,000 clones listed, 70% to 90% are singletons. Sequenced material: CD4+ or CD8+ T cells sorted from blood, taken in a trial of the OX40 agonist ivuxolimab. The source of these receptors is an adult with an advanced solid tumor such as melanoma, head and neck, liver or kidney cancer.

The chain combines TRBV5-1 with TRBJ2-1; TRBD1 matches 9 bases. Germline V gene sequence: CDR1 SGHRS, CDR2 YFSETQ. Trimming removed 1 base from V and 4 bases from J; junction bases left unmatched: 3. The CDR3 totals 15 residues. CDR3 in amino acids: CASSLLQGAYNEQFF. The CDR3 DNA reads as TGCGCCAGCAGCTTGTTACAGGGGGCGTACAATGAGCAGTTCTTC.

J is TRBJ2-5 and V is TRBV7-9; D remains ambiguous. TRBJ2-7 explains the end of the DNA better; the J call may be wrong. This CDR3 contains 12 residues. Germline CDR1 and CDR2: SEHNR and FQNEAQ (reference sequence). CDR3: CASSLTGYEQYF. The CDR3 nucleotides are TGTGCCAGCAGCTTGACTGGCTACGAGCAGTACTTC.

This clone was detected once. The V gene is TRBV14, the J gene TRBJ2-1; tentative D call: TRBD2 (6 bases). Trimming cost V 2 bases and J 3 bases, with 11 bases left between them. There are 15 residues in the CDR3. Germline V lookup: CDR1 SGHDN, CDR2 FVKESK. CDR3 sequence reads: CASSQQGLIYNEQFF. The CDR3 region has the DNA TGTGCCAGCAGCCAACAGGGACTCATCTACAATGAGCAGTTCTTC.

Details on this clone: The germline gene is not matched at one end of the junction; a read error may be the cause. The chain has TRBV7-9 and TRBJ2-1; 8 bases are shared with TRBD2. The germline V gene encodes CDR1 SEHNR and CDR2 FQNEAQ (reference sequence). The CDR3 loop spans 15 amino acids. CDR3 in amino acids: CASSFTSGSSNEQFF. The CDR3 DNA follows: TGTGCCAGCAGCTTTACTAGCGGCTCCTCCAATGAGCAGTTCTTC.

The chain combines TRBV6-5 with TRBJ2-5, with TRBD1 matching over 7 bases. CDR1 is MNHEY and CDR2 is SVGAGI in the germline V gene. The length of the CDR3 is 14 residues. J was trimmed by 5 bases and V by 5 bases; bases with no gene match: 8. This chain's CDR3 is CASSRQGRGETQYF. CDR3 nucleotide sequence: TGTGCCAGCAGTCGACAGGGAAGAGGCGAGACCCAGTACTTC.

The J gene is TRBJ2-1, the V gene TRBV11-2, with a tentative D call TRBD2 (6 bases). V was pared by 5 bases and J by 6 bases, with 8 bases between. Germline V gives CDR1 SGHAT, CDR2 FQNNGV. The CDR3 has 12 amino acids. DNA for the CDR3: TGTGCCAGCAGCCCCGGGGGCAATGAGCAGTTCTTC. Translated, it gives CASSPGGNEQFF.

J is TRBJ1-5 and V is TRBV30; possible D gene TRBD1, 5 bases. The V and J ends lost 2 bases and 4 bases respectively, with 9 bases between them. Per germline, CDR1 GTSNPN and CDR2 SVGIG (reference sequence). This CDR3 spans 13 amino acids. CDR3 amino acids: CAWSLQGNQPQHF. CDR3 bases: TGTGCCTGGAGTCTTCAGGGAAATCAGCCCCAGCATTTT. Together with reference TRBV30 and TRBJ1-5, the CDR3 gives the full variable domain: SQTIHQWPATLVQPVGSPLSLECTVEGTSNPNLYWYRQAAGRGLQLLFYSVGIGQISSEVPQNLSASRPQDRQFILSSKKLLLSDSGFYLCAWSLQGNQPQHFGDGTRLSIL.

The chain has TRBV19 and TRBJ2-7; no clear D. CDR3 length equals 13 residues. Germline values: CDR1 LNHDA, CDR2 SQIVND (reference sequence). V was clipped by 3 bases and J by 9 bases, with 15 bases between them. CDR3 nucleotides: TGTGCCAGTAGTATGTTGGGCACCGTGCGGCAGTACTTC. Amino acids: CASSMLGTVRQYF.

This chain connects TRBV19 to TRBJ2-6; 9 bases are a match to TRBD1. V dropped 6 bases and J dropped 0; count of bases not matched to a gene: 6. In germline, CDR1 is LNHDA, CDR2 SQIVND (reference sequence). This CDR3 contains 17 residues. The CDR3 region is CASSHKQGASGANVLTF. CDR3 DNA: TGTGCCAGTAGCCACAAACAGGGGGCCTCTGGGGCCAACGTCCTGACTTTC.

The chain combines TRBV4-2 with TRBJ1-5; the match to TRBD1 covers 9 bases. Germline V gives CDR1 LGHNA, CDR2 YNFKEQ. After removal of 3 bases from V and 0 bases from J, the junction contained 15 bases not matched to a gene. The CDR3 sequence is 20 residues long. CDR3 sequence reads: CASSQDSRDREYSSNQPQHF. In DNA form, the CDR3 reads TGTGCCAGCAGCCAGGACTCCCGGGACAGGGAATATAGTAGCAATCAGCCCCAGCATTTT.

This clone was observed a handful of times. The V call is TRBV29-1, the J call TRBJ1-2; D is ambiguous. The CDR3 runs to 13 residues. The ends were cut back, 6 bases at V and 2 bases at J, with 13 bases in the middle. From germline, CDR1 is SQVTM and CDR2 ANQGSEA. The CDR3 DNA follows: TGCAGCGTCCGCGAGACGGCGAACTATGGCTACACCTTC. Translating gives CSVRETANYGYTF.

The J gene is TRBJ2-3, the V gene TRBV4-2; 10 bases align to TRBD1. CDR1 is LGHNA, CDR2 YNFKEQ, per germline. J gave up 6 bases and V 3 bases, and 9 bases lay outside the gene matches. The CDR3 is 16 residues long. CDR3 sequence: CASSQGQGIDGDTQYF. The CDR3 bases are TGTGCCAGCAGCCAGGGACAGGGGATTGATGGGGATACGCAGTATTTT.

The gene calls are TRBV7-2 and TRBJ2-2, with 11 bases fitting TRBD2. In germline, CDR1 is SGHTA, CDR2 FQGNSA. The V gene end was trimmed by 6 bases and the J gene end by 5 bases; junction bases not matched to a gene: 5. This CDR3 contains 15 residues. The CDR3 region has the DNA TGTGCCAGCAGAAATAGCGGGGGGGTAACCGGGGAGCTGTTTTTT. Protein sequence: CASRNSGGVTGELFF.

The rearrangement uses TRBV7-9 and TRBJ2-7; a weak D match, TRBD1 (6 bases). CDR1 and CDR2 from the germline V gene are SEHNR and FQNEAQ (reference sequence). V dropped 7 bases and J dropped 4 bases, with 14 bases sitting between them. The CDR3 is 13 amino acids. CDR3 sequence reads: CASKPGQGYEQYF. CDR3 nucleotides: TGTGCCAGCAAGCCGGGACAAGGATACGAGCAGTACTTC.